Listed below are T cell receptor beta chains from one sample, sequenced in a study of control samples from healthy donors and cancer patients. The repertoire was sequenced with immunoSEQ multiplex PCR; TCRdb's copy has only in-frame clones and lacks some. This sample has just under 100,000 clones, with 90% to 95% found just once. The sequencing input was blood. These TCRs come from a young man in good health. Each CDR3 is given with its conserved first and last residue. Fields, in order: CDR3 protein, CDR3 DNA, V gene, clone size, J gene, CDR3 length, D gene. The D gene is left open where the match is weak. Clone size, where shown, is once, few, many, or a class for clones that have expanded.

cdr3_aa: CASSLARLAGSNEQFF
cdr3_nt: TGTGCCAGCAGCTTAGCCAGACTAGCGGGAAGCAATGAGCAGTTCTTC
v_call: TRBV7-8
clone_size: once
j_call: TRBJ2-1
cdr3_length: 16
d_call: TRBD2

cdr3_aa: CASSPGQGRTGELFF
cdr3_nt: TGCGCCAGCAGCCCCGGACAGGGCAGAACCGGGGAGCTGTTTTTT
v_call: TRBV4-3
clone_size: .
j_call: TRBJ2-2
cdr3_length: 15
d_call: TRBD1

cdr3_aa: CASSLDPGSLENGYTF
cdr3_nt: TGTGCCAGCTCACTAGATCCCGGGAGCCTGGAAAATGGCTACACCTTC
v_call: TRBV18
clone_size: once
j_call: TRBJ1-2
cdr3_length: 16
d_call: .

cdr3_aa: CASSQVSSRGRSYEQFF
cdr3_nt: TGTGCCAGCAGCCAAGTCAGTTCTCGGGGGCGGTCCTATGAGCAGTTCTTC
v_call: TRBV3-1/TRBV3-2
clone_size: few
j_call: TRBJ2-1
cdr3_length: 17
d_call: .

cdr3_aa: CASSRAFGPGANVLTF
cdr3_nt: TGTGCCAGCAGCAGGGCATTTGGGCCTGGGGCCAACGTCCTGACTTTC
v_call: TRBV7-3
clone_size: once
j_call: TRBJ2-6
cdr3_length: 16
d_call: .

cdr3_aa: CASSQDLRTDTQYF
cdr3_nt: TGCGCCAGCAGCCAAGATTTAAGGACAGATACGCAGTATTTT
v_call: TRBV4-1
clone_size: once
j_call: TRBJ2-3
cdr3_length: 14
d_call: .

cdr3_aa: CASSPNAGGETQYF
cdr3_nt: TGTGCCAGCAGCCCGAATGCAGGAGGGGAGACCCAGTACTTC
v_call: TRBV25-1
clone_size: .
j_call: TRBJ2-5
cdr3_length: 14
d_call: .

cdr3_aa: CASSLGSSSGRARHEQFF
cdr3_nt: TGTGCCAGCAGCTTAGGATCCTCTAGCGGGAGGGCCCGCCATGAGCAGTTCTTC
v_call: TRBV11-2
clone_size: .
j_call: TRBJ2-1
cdr3_length: 18
d_call: TRBD2

cdr3_aa: CASSGGQLEAFF
cdr3_nt: TGCGCCAGCAGTGGGGGACAGCTTGAAGCTTTCTTT
v_call: TRBV10-2
clone_size: .
j_call: TRBJ1-1
cdr3_length: 12
d_call: TRBD1

cdr3_aa: CASSLGQSYTEAFF
cdr3_nt: TGCGCCAGCAGCTTAGGACAGTCCTACACTGAAGCTTTCTTT
v_call: TRBV5-1
clone_size: once
j_call: TRBJ1-1
cdr3_length: 14
d_call: .

cdr3_aa: CASSPNRRPILSSYNEQFF
cdr3_nt: TGTGCCAGCAGCCCCAACAGGCGCCCCATCCTCTCGTCCTACAATGAGCAGTTCTTC
v_call: TRBV7-9
clone_size: .
j_call: TRBJ2-1
cdr3_length: 19
d_call: .

cdr3_aa: CASSRQGLRGEKLFF
cdr3_nt: TGTGCCAGCAGCAGACAGGGGTTACGGGGTGAAAAACTGTTTTTT
v_call: TRBV7-3
clone_size: .
j_call: TRBJ1-4
cdr3_length: 15
d_call: TRBD1

cdr3_aa: CASSPGRSTDTQYF
cdr3_nt: TGTGCCAGCAGCCCGGGGAGGAGCACAGATACGCAGTATTTT
v_call: TRBV13
clone_size: .
j_call: TRBJ2-3
cdr3_length: 14
d_call: .

cdr3_aa: CASSTHQGNQPQHF
cdr3_nt: TGTGCCAGCAGTACCCATCAGGGGAATCAGCCCCAGCATTTT
v_call: TRBV5-5
clone_size: .
j_call: TRBJ1-5
cdr3_length: 14
d_call: .

cdr3_aa: CASSETLNTEAFF
cdr3_nt: TGTGCCAGTAGTGAGACATTGAACACTGAAGCTTTCTTT
v_call: TRBV19
clone_size: .
j_call: TRBJ1-1
cdr3_length: 13
d_call: .

cdr3_aa: CASTVGSRGSGNTIYF
cdr3_nt: TGTGCCAGTACAGTTGGTTCGCGGGGATCTGGAAACACCATATATTTT
v_call: TRBV19
clone_size: .
j_call: TRBJ1-3
cdr3_length: 16
d_call: .

cdr3_aa: CASSNYRDTLTDTQYF
cdr3_nt: TGTGCCAGCAGCAACTACCGGGACACCCTCACAGATACGCAGTATTTT
v_call: TRBV5-8
clone_size: .
j_call: TRBJ2-3
cdr3_length: 16
d_call: .

cdr3_aa: CASSWTGGEYEQYF
cdr3_nt: TGTGCCAGCAGCTGGACAGGGGGCGAATACGAGCAGTACTTC
v_call: TRBV11-2
clone_size: .
j_call: TRBJ2-7
cdr3_length: 14
d_call: TRBD1

cdr3_aa: CASSKDNSGNTIYF
cdr3_nt: TGTGCCAGCAGCAAAGACAACTCTGGAAACACCATATATTTT
v_call: TRBV21-1
clone_size: .
j_call: TRBJ1-3
cdr3_length: 14
d_call: .

cdr3_aa: CASSEPGQGGTQYF
cdr3_nt: TGCGCCAGCAGCGAGCCGGGACAGGGGGGTACGCAGTATTTT
v_call: TRBV5-1
clone_size: once
j_call: TRBJ2-3
cdr3_length: 14
d_call: TRBD1

cdr3_aa: CASSVGGYGYTF
cdr3_nt: TGTGCCAGCAGTGTAGGAGGATATGGCTACACCTTC
v_call: TRBV2
clone_size: .
j_call: TRBJ1-2
cdr3_length: 12
d_call: .

cdr3_aa: CASSSQTLFNYGYTF
cdr3_nt: TGTGCCAGCAGCTCTCAGACACTCTTTAACTATGGCTACACCTTC
v_call: TRBV3-1/TRBV3-2
clone_size: .
j_call: TRBJ1-2
cdr3_length: 15
d_call: .

cdr3_aa: CASSLRLAKTDTQYF
cdr3_nt: TGTGCCAGCAGCTTGAGACTAGCGAAAACAGATACGCAGTATTTT
v_call: TRBV5-4
clone_size: .
j_call: TRBJ2-3
cdr3_length: 15
d_call: TRBD2

cdr3_aa: CASSLGRYYEQYF
cdr3_nt: TGTGCCAGCAGCTTAGGACGGTACTACGAGCAGTACTTC
v_call: TRBV11-3
clone_size: .
j_call: TRBJ2-7
cdr3_length: 13
d_call: .

cdr3_aa: CASSLGRNYGYTF
cdr3_nt: TGTGCCAGCAGTTTAGGCAGGAACTATGGCTACACCTTC
v_call: TRBV12-3/TRBV12-4
clone_size: .
j_call: TRBJ1-2
cdr3_length: 13
d_call: .

cdr3_aa: CSVQSSWASGQYF
cdr3_nt: TGCAGCGTTCAATCTAGTTGGGCCTCCGGGCAGTACTTC
v_call: TRBV29-1
clone_size: .
j_call: TRBJ2-7
cdr3_length: 13
d_call: .

cdr3_aa: CAIGGPLEDTQYF
cdr3_nt: TGTGCCATCGGGGGACCTCTGGAAGATACGCAGTATTTT
v_call: TRBV7-2
clone_size: .
j_call: TRBJ2-3
cdr3_length: 13
d_call: .

cdr3_aa: CASSLVTSGIGADTQYF
cdr3_nt: TGTGCCAGCAGCTTAGTGACTAGCGGGATCGGGGCAGATACGCAGTATTTT
v_call: TRBV7-9
clone_size: .
j_call: TRBJ2-3
cdr3_length: 17
d_call: TRBD2

cdr3_aa: CASSLHTTGRQFDGYTF
cdr3_nt: TGCGCCAGCAGCTTGCACACCACAGGGAGGCAATTTGATGGCTACACCTTC
v_call: TRBV5-1
clone_size: .
j_call: TRBJ1-2
cdr3_length: 17
d_call: .

cdr3_aa: CASSPRPPLHF
cdr3_nt: TGTGCCAGCAGCCCCCGCCCACCCCTCCACTTT
v_call: TRBV11-2
clone_size: .
j_call: TRBJ1-6
cdr3_length: 11
d_call: .

cdr3_aa: CASSFNSQETQYF
cdr3_nt: TGTGCCAGCAGCTTTAATTCCCAAGAGACCCAGTACTTC
v_call: TRBV11-2
clone_size: .
j_call: TRBJ2-5
cdr3_length: 13
d_call: .

cdr3_aa: CAWSRVGSSTEAFF
cdr3_nt: TGTGCCTGGTCTAGGGTGGGAAGCAGCACTGAAGCTTTCTTT
v_call: TRBV30
clone_size: .
j_call: TRBJ1-1
cdr3_length: 14
d_call: .

cdr3_aa: CASSPSRGQDGYTF
cdr3_nt: TGTGCCAGCAGCCCTTCCCGGGGTCAGGATGGCTACACCTTC
v_call: TRBV7-3
clone_size: once
j_call: TRBJ1-2
cdr3_length: 14
d_call: .

cdr3_aa: CAISEGGTGATGGYTF
cdr3_nt: TGTGCCATCAGTGAAGGGGGGACAGGGGCAACTGGAGGCTACACCTTC
v_call: TRBV10-3
clone_size: .
j_call: TRBJ1-2
cdr3_length: 16
d_call: TRBD1

cdr3_aa: CAWSRIGSRTEAFF
cdr3_nt: TGTGCCTGGAGTAGAATAGGTTCCCGTACTGAAGCTTTCTTT
v_call: TRBV30
clone_size: .
j_call: TRBJ1-1
cdr3_length: 14
d_call: .

cdr3_aa: CAISPTGLSKETQYF
cdr3_nt: TGTGCCATCAGTCCAACGGGACTATCAAAAGAGACCCAGTACTTC
v_call: TRBV10-3
clone_size: .
j_call: TRBJ2-5
cdr3_length: 15
d_call: TRBD2

cdr3_aa: CASSGGWLTQHF
cdr3_nt: TGTGCCAGCAGCGGGGGGTGGTTAACCCAGCATTTT
v_call: TRBV28
clone_size: .
j_call: TRBJ1-5
cdr3_length: 12
d_call: .

cdr3_aa: CASSETGTGSGEQFF
cdr3_nt: TGTGCCAGCAGCGAAACCGGGACAGGGTCGGGTGAGCAGTTCTTC
v_call: TRBV9
clone_size: .
j_call: TRBJ2-1
cdr3_length: 15
d_call: TRBD1

cdr3_aa: CAISESGRGMNTGELFF
cdr3_nt: TGTGCCATCAGTGAGTCGGGGAGGGGGATGAACACCGGGGAGCTGTTTTTT
v_call: TRBV10-3
clone_size: few
j_call: TRBJ2-2
cdr3_length: 17
d_call: .

cdr3_aa: CASSVEGTYGYTF
cdr3_nt: TGTGCCAGCAGCGTAGAGGGGACATATGGCTACACCTTC
v_call: TRBV9
clone_size: .
j_call: TRBJ1-2
cdr3_length: 13
d_call: .

cdr3_aa: CATSEGTGTEQYF
cdr3_nt: TGTGCCACCAGTGAAGGGACAGGGACCGAGCAGTACTTC
v_call: TRBV24-1
clone_size: .
j_call: TRBJ2-7
cdr3_length: 13
d_call: TRBD1

cdr3_aa: CASSQDLGQGEGNTIYF
cdr3_nt: TGCGCCAGCAGCCAAGATTTAGGTCAGGGAGAAGGAAACACCATATATTTT
v_call: TRBV4-3
clone_size: .
j_call: TRBJ1-3
cdr3_length: 17
d_call: .

cdr3_aa: CASSVEVETGNTIYF
cdr3_nt: TGTGCCAGCAGCGTAGAAGTTGAGACTGGAAACACCATATATTTT
v_call: TRBV7-9
clone_size: .
j_call: TRBJ1-3
cdr3_length: 15
d_call: .

cdr3_aa: CASSQGAGGQETQYF
cdr3_nt: TGTGCCAGCAGCCAAGGGGCGGGGGGACAAGAGACCCAGTACTTC
v_call: TRBV4-2
clone_size: .
j_call: TRBJ2-5
cdr3_length: 15
d_call: TRBD2

cdr3_aa: CASSPGGGGPYEQYF
cdr3_nt: TGTGCCAGCAGCCCCGGTGGAGGGGGACCCTACGAGCAGTACTTC
v_call: TRBV16
clone_size: .
j_call: TRBJ2-7
cdr3_length: 15
d_call: .

cdr3_aa: CARETGELYGYTF
cdr3_nt: TGTGCCAGAGAGACAGGGGAACTCTATGGCTACACCTTC
v_call: TRBV2
clone_size: .
j_call: TRBJ1-2
cdr3_length: 13
d_call: TRBD1

cdr3_aa: CASSLDRVNQPQHF
cdr3_nt: TGTGCCAGCAGTTTAGACAGGGTGAATCAGCCCCAGCATTTT
v_call: TRBV6-5
clone_size: .
j_call: TRBJ1-5
cdr3_length: 14
d_call: TRBD1

cdr3_aa: CASSLGKTGDNTGELFF
cdr3_nt: TGTGCCAGCAGCCTGGGGAAGACAGGAGATAACACCGGGGAGCTGTTTTTT
v_call: TRBV5-8
clone_size: .
j_call: TRBJ2-2
cdr3_length: 17
d_call: .

cdr3_aa: CASSKTGNYGYTF
cdr3_nt: TGTGCCAGCAGCAAGACAGGGAACTATGGCTACACCTTC
v_call: TRBV6-5
clone_size: .
j_call: TRBJ1-2
cdr3_length: 13
d_call: TRBD1

cdr3_aa: CATSDSRGWADTQYF
cdr3_nt: TGTGCCACCAGTGATTCAAGGGGTTGGGCAGATACGCAGTATTTT
v_call: TRBV24-1
clone_size: once
j_call: TRBJ2-3
cdr3_length: 15
d_call: .

cdr3_aa: CASSQEREGSYGYTF
cdr3_nt: TGCGCCAGCAGCCAAGAGAGGGAGGGCTCCTATGGCTACACCTTC
v_call: TRBV4-3
clone_size: .
j_call: TRBJ1-2
cdr3_length: 15
d_call: .